The present T cell receptor (beta chain) was sequenced within a study of T cells in Graves' hyperthyroidism and ophthalmopathy. Concerning this clonotype: No antigen is known for it.

This CDR3 has 15 amino acids. The V and J ends lost 2 bases and 9 bases respectively, with 17 bases between them. Germline CDR1 reads SEHNR; CDR2 reads FQNEAQ (reference sequence). The investigators amplified TCR beta CDR3 regions from RNA transcripts. The study used the HTBI primer set for a first-round RT-PCR of the TCR CDR3. MiXCR, run by TCRdb on the multiplex PCR reads, gives a single entry per CDR3 protein. The sample contains roughly 510,000 distinct CDR3 sequences, less than 25% of which appear only once. Whole-study results and caveats: Blood shared most expanded thyroid clonotypes above 0.001. A model of 13 V-J pairs discriminated ophthalmopathy from stable hyperthyroidism.

When ophthalmopathy did not progress within 18 months, Graves' hyperthyroidism was considered stable. PBMCs were derived from roughly 9.6 ml fresh peripheral blood. The clonotype originates from a man younger than 35 with Graves' hyperthyroidism. J is TRBJ1-5 and V is TRBV7-9; no clear D gene. The sample taken for sequencing was blood. The CDR3 here is CASSLSRADWRPQHF. The CDR3 bases are TGTGCCAGCAGCTTAAGTAGGGCCGACTGGAGGCCCCAGCATTTT.